The rows below give T cell receptor beta chains drawn from one sample of a study of T cell responses to AZD1222 COVID-19 vaccine. The repertoire was sequenced with immunoSEQ multiplex PCR; TCRdb's copy has only in-frame clones and lacks some. The sample includes around 150,000 clones, 70% to 90% seen only once; the top ten take over 1.5%. Here the sequenced sample was peripheral blood, taken on day 0 of AZD1222 vaccination. The receptors derive from an adult in good health. The CDR3 runs from the conserved cysteine through the conserved F or W. Each record gives: clone size, J gene, D gene, V gene, CDR3 DNA, CDR3 protein. The D gene is left open where the match is weak. Where a row states a size, it is once, few, many or the class of an expanded clone; other rows omit it.

clone_size: -
j_call: TRBJ1-5
d_call: -
v_call: TRBV5-6
cdr3_nt: TGTGCCAGCAGCTTGGGAGGAGGAAATCAGCCCCAGCATTTT
cdr3_aa: CASSLGGGNQPQHF

clone_size: -
j_call: TRBJ2-7
d_call: -
v_call: TRBV30
cdr3_nt: TGTGCCTGGAGCGACGGGACTTCCTACGAGCAGTACTTC
cdr3_aa: CAWSDGTSYEQYF

clone_size: -
j_call: TRBJ2-7
d_call: TRBD1
v_call: TRBV2
cdr3_nt: TGTGCCAGCCTAGGCGGACAGGGGATTTCCGAGCAGTACTTC
cdr3_aa: CASLGGQGISEQYF

clone_size: -
j_call: TRBJ2-2
d_call: TRBD2
v_call: TRBV5-1
cdr3_nt: TGCGCCAGCAGCTTGCTCGGTAGCGGGAAGGACACCGGGGAGCTGTTTTTT
cdr3_aa: CASSLLGSGKDTGELFF

clone_size: -
j_call: TRBJ1-3
d_call: -
v_call: TRBV9
cdr3_nt: TGTGCCAGCAGCGTAGGTGGGCAGAGCTCTGGAAACACCATATATTTT
cdr3_aa: CASSVGGQSSGNTIYF

clone_size: -
j_call: TRBJ2-7
d_call: TRBD1
v_call: TRBV28
cdr3_nt: TGTGCCAGCAGTTTACCGGGACAGGGGAGTTCAGAGCAGTACTTC
cdr3_aa: CASSLPGQGSSEQYF

clone_size: -
j_call: TRBJ1-2
d_call: -
v_call: TRBV4-2
cdr3_nt: TGTGCCAGCAGCCCCCGGGGCCAGGCCCTATATGGCTACACCTTC
cdr3_aa: CASSPRGQALYGYTF

clone_size: -
j_call: TRBJ1-2
d_call: TRBD1
v_call: TRBV7-9
cdr3_nt: TGTGCCAGCAGCGTAGGGGACAGGGTGGGCTATGGCTACACCTTC
cdr3_aa: CASSVGDRVGYGYTF

clone_size: -
j_call: TRBJ2-7
d_call: -
v_call: TRBV7-8
cdr3_nt: TGTGCCAGCAGCTCCTCCAAGGGGTCCCCCTACGAGCAGTACTTC
cdr3_aa: CASSSSKGSPYEQYF

clone_size: -
j_call: TRBJ1-5
d_call: -
v_call: TRBV6-1
cdr3_nt: TGTGCCAGCAGTGAGGGATGGGGACAGCCCCAGCATTTT
cdr3_aa: CASSEGWGQPQHF

clone_size: -
j_call: TRBJ2-3
d_call: -
v_call: TRBV30
cdr3_nt: TGTGCCTGGAGGGGATTTGGCGGGTCTAGCACAGATACGCAGTATTTT
cdr3_aa: CAWRGFGGSSTDTQYF

clone_size: -
j_call: TRBJ2-1
d_call: TRBD2
v_call: TRBV9
cdr3_nt: TGTGCCAGCAGCGTAGCGGGAGGGCCTCGCAATGAGCAGTTCTTC
cdr3_aa: CASSVAGGPRNEQFF

clone_size: once
j_call: TRBJ1-2
d_call: -
v_call: TRBV28
cdr3_nt: TGTGCCAGCAAACGGTATGGCTACACCTTC
cdr3_aa: CASKRYGYTF

clone_size: -
j_call: TRBJ1-1
d_call: -
v_call: TRBV19
cdr3_nt: TGTGCCAGTAGTATCAACGGGTTGGACGTGGTGGGAAGCTCGGGTGGCACTGAAGCTTTCTTT
cdr3_aa: CASSINGLDVVGSSGGTEAFF

clone_size: -
j_call: TRBJ2-6
d_call: -
v_call: TRBV5-1
cdr3_nt: TGCGCCAGCAGCTTGGAACGGGTTGGGGCCAACGTCCTGACTTTC
cdr3_aa: CASSLERVGANVLTF

clone_size: -
j_call: TRBJ1-5
d_call: -
v_call: TRBV30
cdr3_nt: TGTGCCTGGAGTGTGTCGGGGAATTACCAGCCCCAGCATTTT
cdr3_aa: CAWSVSGNYQPQHF

clone_size: -
j_call: TRBJ2-2
d_call: -
v_call: TRBV19
cdr3_nt: TGTGCCAGTAGTAGGACTTGGGGTGGGTTTAGTAACCCCGGGGAGCTGTTTTTT
cdr3_aa: CASSRTWGGFSNPGELFF

clone_size: -
j_call: TRBJ2-3
d_call: -
v_call: TRBV6-6
cdr3_nt: TGTGCCAGCAAGGGACAAATGTTATGGGCGCAGTATTTT
cdr3_aa: CASKGQMLWAQYF

clone_size: -
j_call: TRBJ2-5
d_call: TRBD2
v_call: TRBV11-3
cdr3_nt: TGTGCCAGCAGCTTATGGGGTAGCGGGAGAGGAACAGAGACCCAGTACTTC
cdr3_aa: CASSLWGSGRGTETQYF

clone_size: -
j_call: TRBJ2-3
d_call: TRBD2
v_call: TRBV5-1
cdr3_nt: TGCGCCAGCAGCTTGGGAGGTCCGGGGGGAGCAGATACGCAGTATTTT
cdr3_aa: CASSLGGPGGADTQYF

clone_size: -
j_call: TRBJ1-2
d_call: -
v_call: TRBV2
cdr3_nt: TGTGCCAGCAGTTTTTATTTAGGGGGCTACACCTTC
cdr3_aa: CASSFYLGGYTF

clone_size: -
j_call: TRBJ1-1
d_call: TRBD1
v_call: TRBV30
cdr3_nt: TGTGCCGGACAGGGGGCAGGAAACACTGAAGCTTTCTTT
cdr3_aa: CAGQGAGNTEAFF

clone_size: once
j_call: TRBJ2-1
d_call: -
v_call: TRBV11-2
cdr3_nt: TGTGCCAGCAGCCCCATCGCGGCTGATTTCATCAATGAGCAGTTCTTC
cdr3_aa: CASSPIAADFINEQFF

clone_size: -
j_call: TRBJ2-2
d_call: TRBD2
v_call: TRBV5-4
cdr3_nt: TGTGCCAGCACCCCGTGGCTAGCGGGGGGGCCGGACACCGGGGAGCTGTTTTTT
cdr3_aa: CASTPWLAGGPDTGELFF

clone_size: -
j_call: TRBJ1-3
d_call: -
v_call: TRBV30
cdr3_nt: TGTGCCTGGATCATGGACTCTGGAAACACCATATATTTT
cdr3_aa: CAWIMDSGNTIYF

clone_size: -
j_call: TRBJ1-2
d_call: -
v_call: TRBV5-1
cdr3_nt: TGCGCCAGCAGCTTGGAGGGACCTGGCTACACCTTC
cdr3_aa: CASSLEGPGYTF

clone_size: -
j_call: TRBJ2-7
d_call: -
v_call: TRBV5-1
cdr3_nt: TGCGCCAGCAAGGAGGGCTCCTACGAGCAGTACTTC
cdr3_aa: CASKEGSYEQYF

clone_size: -
j_call: TRBJ1-2
d_call: -
v_call: TRBV12-3/TRBV12-4
cdr3_nt: TGTGCCAGCAGTGAAGTTGGTGGCTACACCTTC
cdr3_aa: CASSEVGGYTF